A single sample gave rise to the 19 T cell receptor beta chains below, sequenced in a study of blood T cell repertoires in COVID-19. Using immunoSEQ multiplex PCR, the repertoire was profiled, and TCRdb retains in-frame clones only, with some absent. The sample gives about 190,000 clones, approximately 84% of which show up once; around 3.5% is in the top ten. What was sequenced was PBMCs or T cells enriched from blood (not recorded which). Receptors were obtained from a woman in her twenties or thirties who had recovered from COVID-19.

The chain links TRBV9 to TRBJ2-3; TRBD2 aligns across 14 bases. CDR1 and CDR2 from the germline V gene are SGDLS and YYNGEE. The CDR3 has 17 amino acids. The junction had 5 bases not matched to a gene; V was cut back by 4 bases and J by 1 base. CDR3 in amino acids: CASSRLAGGPGTDTQYF. The CDR3 DNA is TGTGCCAGCAGCCGACTAGCGGGAGGGCCGGGCACAGATACGCAGTATTTT.

This clone appeared a few times. The CDR3 region is CASSQRFGEKLFF. CDR3 DNA: TGTGCCAGCAGCCAGAGGTTTGGGGAAAAACTGTTTTTT. The chain couples TRBV7-2 to TRBJ1-4; D gene unclear. Germline-derived CDR1 and CDR2 are SGHTA and FQGNSA. This CDR3 spans 13 amino acids. With 5 bases removed from V and 8 bases from J, the gap between germline ends came to 12 bases.

V usage is TRBV6-1 and J usage is TRBJ2-7, with a weak D call TRBD2 (5 bases). The CDR3 spans 17 residues. Germline CDR1 is MNHNS and CDR2 is SASEGT. Trimming stripped 1 base from V and 0 bases from J, with 16 bases between. The CDR3 sequence: CASSEGGLLSDSYEQYV. In DNA form, the CDR3 reads TGTGCCAGCAGTGAAGGCGGGCTGCTGAGCGACTCCTACGAGCAGTACGTC.

This clone has just one count. The sample holds other DNA sequences that translate to the same CDR3. The V gene is TRBV28, the J gene TRBJ1-1; 9 bases fit TRBD1. The trim removed 2 bases at V and 5 bases at J, leaving 3 bases unmatched. The CDR3 spans 14 residues. The germline CDR1 and CDR2 sequences are MDHEN and SYDVKM. Here the CDR3 DNA reads TGTGCCAGCAGTTTACGGACAGGGGCGACTGAAGCTTTCTTT. It encodes CASSLRTGATEAFF.

The chain has TRBV9 and TRBJ2-1; 9 positions match TRBD2. Germline CDR1 reads SGDLS; CDR2 reads YYNGEE. J gave up 0 bases and V 0 bases, and 7 bases lay outside the gene matches. The CDR3 is 18 amino acids. The CDR3 loop is CASSVVWLAGSSYNEQFF. CDR3 coding DNA: TGTGCCAGCAGCGTAGTTTGGCTAGCGGGAAGCTCCTACAATGAGCAGTTCTTC. Using reference TRBV9 and TRBJ2-1 for the parts outside the CDR3, the full variable domain is DSGVTQTPKHLITATGQRVTLRCSPRSGDLSVYWYQQSLDQGLQFLIQYYNGEERAKGNILERFSAQQFPDLHSELNLSSLELGDSALYFCASSVVWLAGSSYNEQFFGPGTRLTVL.

This clone appeared many times. The CDR3 is CASSQPPLRVSGSVADTQYF. CDR3 coding DNA: TGCGCCAGCAGCCAACCCCCACTCCGAGTGAGCGGGAGTGTCGCAGATACGCAGTATTTT. This chain links TRBV4-1 with TRBJ2-3, with 8 bases aligning to TRBD2. The germline CDR1 and CDR2 sequences are MGHRA and YSYEKL. There are 20 residues in the CDR3. V shed 2 bases, J shed 4 bases, and the junction held 20 bases outside the gene matches.

This clone showed up just once. The chain has TRBV19 and TRBJ1-5, with D possibly being TRBD1 (6 bases). V was trimmed by 5 bases and J by 5 bases, leaving 16 bases between them. This CDR3 is built from 15 residues. Germline V gives CDR1 LNHDA, CDR2 SQIVND (reference sequence). CDR3: CASSLSAGADQPQHF. CDR3 coding DNA: TGTGCCAGTAGTCTCTCCGCAGGGGCGGATCAGCCCCAGCATTTT.

Note on this clone: The sample contains more than one DNA sequence encoding this CDR3. The rearrangement links TRBV18 to TRBJ1-2; D might be TRBD1 (6 bases). The germline gives CDR1 KGHSH, CDR2 LQKENI. Trimming removed 3 bases at V and 2 bases at J, with 7 bases between. This CDR3 has 13 residues. Here the CDR3 DNA reads TGTGCCAGCTCACCGGACAGAAACTATGGCTACACCTTC. Protein: CASSPDRNYGYTF.

V gene TRBV18 combines with J gene TRBJ1-1, with TRBD1 as a possible D gene (6 bases). V was trimmed by 5 bases and J by 4 bases, leaving 11 bases between them. This CDR3 has 13 residues. The germline CDR1 and CDR2 sequences are KGHSH and LQKENI. Here the CDR3 DNA reads TGTGCCAGCTCAGGGGGCGCGGGCACTGAAGCTTTCTTT. The encoded protein is CASSGGAGTEAFF. Looking up the rest from reference TRBV18 and TRBJ1-1 gives the full variable domain: NAGVMQNPRHLVRRRGQEARLRCSPMKGHSHVYWYRQLPEEGLKFMVYLQKENIIDESGMPKERFSAEFPKEGPSILRIQQVVRGDSAAYFCASSGGAGTEAFFGQGTRLTVV.

V usage is TRBV5-6 and J usage is TRBJ1-1, with D perhaps matching TRBD1 (6 bases). V shed 0 bases and J shed 5 bases, with 14 bases lying between them. CDR1 and CDR2 from the germline V gene are SGHDT and YYEEEE. The CDR3 loop spans 15 amino acids. The DNA for the CDR3 is TGTGCCAGCAGCTTGGTGCGGGGGGCGAGGACTGAAGCTTTCTTT. It yields the protein CASSLVRGARTEAFF.

The chain links TRBV2 to TRBJ1-4, with no clear D. Trimming took 8 bases from V and 4 from J, leaving 20 bases between them. The CDR3 runs to 16 residues. Germline V gene sequence: CDR1 SNHLY, CDR2 FYNNEI. The CDR3: CASSRSRESGNEKLFF. CDR3 nucleotide sequence: TGTGCCAGCTCCAGGTCCCGGGAGAGTGGTAATGAAAAACTGTTTTTT.

V is TRBV30 and J is TRBJ1-3, with D possibly being TRBD1 (5 bases). The CDR3 runs to 14 residues. Trimming left V 5 bases short and J 0 bases short, with 11 bases between. Germline values: CDR1 GTSNPN, CDR2 SVGIG (reference sequence). CDR3 protein: CAWSGGGSGNTIYF. The CDR3 region has the DNA TGTGCCTGGTCTGGCGGGGGCTCTGGAAACACCATATATTTT.

J is TRBJ1-2 and V is TRBV4-1; 7 nucleotides line up with TRBD1. The CDR3 covers 14 residues. Trimming cost V 5 bases and J 2 bases; bases outside gene matches: 5. Germline CDR1 is MGHRA and CDR2 is YSYEKL. In DNA form, the CDR3 reads TGCGCCAGCAGCTATGGACAGGCGAACTATGGCTACACCTTC. This encodes CASSYGQANYGYTF.

The chain couples TRBV11-2 to TRBJ2-1; TRBD1 matches at 7 bases. This CDR3 has 13 amino acids. With V trimmed by 7 bases and J by 5 bases, 5 bases remained unmatched. Per the germline V gene, CDR1 is SGHAT and CDR2 is FQNNGV. CDR3 region: CASTRGLNNEQFF. As DNA, the CDR3 is TGTGCCAGCACGAGGGGGCTAAACAATGAGCAGTTCTTC.

The chain joins TRBV6-5 to TRBJ2-7; D call uncertain. V lost 5 bases, J lost 2 bases, and 4 bases lay in between. The CDR3 covers 11 residues. Germline V gives CDR1 MNHEY, CDR2 SVGAGI. CDR3 sequence: CASSLTYEQYF. CDR3 in DNA: TGTGCCAGCAGTCTAACCTACGAGCAGTACTTC.

The chain employs TRBV29-1 and TRBJ1-2; a possible D gene is TRBD1 (5 bases). The CDR3 has 13 residues. Per germline, CDR1 SQVTM and CDR2 ANQGSEA. V dropped 0 bases and J dropped 7 bases, with 12 bases sitting between them. In DNA form, the CDR3 reads TGCAGCGTTGAAGATGCAGGGTCGGGTGGCTACACCTTC. It codes for CSVEDAGSGGYTF.

The chain employs TRBV7-2 and TRBJ1-2; D gene uncertain. The CDR3 length is 13 residues. Germline lookup yields CDR1 SGHTA and CDR2 FQGNSA. The V and J ends lost 3 bases and 2 bases respectively, with 7 bases between them. This chain's CDR3 is CASSFRTNYGYTF. The CDR3 DNA reads TGTGCCAGCAGCTTCCGTACAAACTATGGCTACACCTTC.

The table lists this clone with a count of one. This chain joins TRBV6-6 and TRBJ1-1; maybe TRBD1 (6 bases). There are 12 residues in the CDR3. V lost 11 bases and J 3 bases, leaving 13 bases between the germline ends. Germline assignment: CDR1 MNHNY and CDR2 SVGAGI (reference sequence). CDR3 sequence (DNA): TGTGCCGAAAGCGGGGGGCACACTGAAGCTTTCTTT. Translation gives CAESGGHTEAFF.

The chain combines TRBV18 with TRBJ2-6; D is undetermined. The CDR3 covers 15 residues. Between the trimmed V and J ends, which lost 6 bases and 1 base, there was a span of 10 bases. Germline lookup yields CDR1 KGHSH and CDR2 LQKENI. The CDR3 nucleotides read TGTGCCAGCTCCACCTCGCGGTCTGGGGCCAACGTCCTGACTTTC. Amino acids: CASSTSRSGANVLTF.